The clone carrying this T cell receptor (beta chain) was counted between two and nine times. Despite likely unrecorded immune exposures, the donors were nominally healthy at the time of sampling. V lost 5 bases and J 3 bases, leaving 14 bases between the germline ends. Germline assignment: CDR1 SGHAT and CDR2 FQNNGV. This CDR3 region has 14 residues. This sample was included in a study of cytomegalovirus exposure and HLA in healthy donors. In the PCR, 60 Vbeta and 13 Jbeta primers were used. Method: immunoSEQ multiplex PCR; TCRdb's copy keeps in-frame clones and lacks some. This sample has some 130,000 clones, with 60% to 80% found just once.

The sequenced sample was PBMCs. This clonotype was obtained from a woman in her sixties or seventies in good health and CMV-seropositive. The V and J genes are TRBV11-2 and TRBJ2-7; tentatively, D is TRBD2 (6 bases). CDR3 amino acids: CASSPEGRLYEQYF. The CDR3 DNA sequence: TGTGCCAGCAGCCCGGAGGGCAGGCTCTACGAGCAGTACTTC. The full variable domain, completed using reference TRBV11-2 and TRBJ2-7, is EAGVAQSPRYKIIEKRQSVAFWCNPISGHATLYWYQQILGQGPKLLIQFQNNGVVDDSQLPKDRFSAERLKGVDSTLKIQPAKLEDSAVYLCASSPEGRLYEQYFGPGTRLTVT.